This T cell receptor (beta chain) was obtained from a study of immune characterization of retroperitoneal liposarcoma (dated 2019 in TCRdb). This clonotype was picked up a small number of times. This receptor's antigen is unknown. Nothing much larger sits one base from this clone, and base qualities are not available. Library creation used PCR. The instrument was a NextSeq 500. TCRdb reprocessing: public reads trimmed at Q25 with fastp, clones called with MiXCR, in-frame beta chains kept. Each entry is one CDR3 protein sequence, shown with its most common DNA and genes. The sample includes some 9,600 distinct CDR3 sequences, with 20% to 30% observed a single time. 15% to 20% of the sample comes from the top ten. The germline V gene supplies CDR1 MNHNS and CDR2 SASEGT. A distance of 2 bases separates the germline ends of V and J, which lose 4 bases and 1 base respectively. The CDR3 spans 12 residues, from the cysteine through the phenylalanine. Of the read, only the CDR3 DNA is kept; its 36 bases are in frame from base 1.

The sequence is built from TRBV6-1 and TRBJ1-3; a confident D gene designation cannot be given. Specimen: blood. The TCR was taken from a male donor with retroperitoneal liposarcoma. The DNA sequence is given as TGTGCCAGCAGTGTTTCTGGAAACACCATATATTTT. The translation is CASSVSGNTIYF.